The 19 T cell receptor beta chains listed next were all sequenced from one sample in a study of cytomegalovirus exposure and HLA in healthy donors. 60 Vbeta and 13 Jbeta primers were used in PCR. Method: immunoSEQ multiplex PCR; TCRdb's copy keeps in-frame clones and lacks some. Of 150,000 to 200,000 clones in the sample, 60% to 80% were seen once. The sequenced sample was PBMCs. The source of these receptors is a man in his forties in good health and CMV-seronegative.

This clone was picked up a small number of times. The rearrangement uses TRBV6-1 and TRBJ2-7; maybe TRBD2 (6 bases). Germline V CDR1 and CDR2: MNHNS, SASEGT. This CDR3 contains 15 residues. V lost 5 bases, J lost 7 bases, and 21 bases lay in between. The CDR3 DNA is TGTGCCAGCAGTATCTTAGAGGGAACCCGGGGGGAGCAGTACTTC. Translating it yields CASSILEGTRGEQYF.

The chain carries TRBV28 and TRBJ2-3; 8 nucleotides agree with TRBD2. The V gene end was trimmed by 1 base and the J gene end by 0 bases; junction bases not matched to a gene: 6. The CDR3 sequence is 17 residues long. Germline CDR1 is MDHEN and CDR2 is SYDVKM. CDR3 nucleotides: TGTGCCAGCAGTTTATTCGGGGGGGGTGCTAGCACAGATACGCAGTATTTT. As protein: CASSLFGGGASTDTQYF.

The table lists this clone with a few counts. The chain couples TRBV5-1 to TRBJ2-7; 10 positions agree with TRBD2. This CDR3 has 20 residues. Losses at the gene ends were 4 bases for V and 0 bases for J; bases not matched to a gene: 19. CDR1 is SGHRS, CDR2 YFSETQ, per germline. The CDR3: CASSPRGTSDDGGDSYEQYF. The CDR3 DNA follows: TGCGCCAGCAGCCCCAGGGGGACTAGCGACGATGGAGGGGACTCCTACGAGCAGTACTTC.

The J gene is TRBJ2-3, the V gene TRBV7-2; 10 nucleotides match TRBD2. Looked up from germline, CDR1 is SGHTA and CDR2 is FQGNSA. The CDR3 runs to 16 residues. V was clipped by 3 bases and J by 3 bases; unmatched bases: 6. This CDR3 is CASSFYLGLATDTQYF. The DNA of the CDR3 is TGTGCCAGCAGCTTTTACCTGGGACTAGCGACAGATACGCAGTATTTT.

CDR3 sequence reads: CASSRQGATNEKLFF. In DNA form, the CDR3 reads TGTGCCAGCAGCCGACAGGGGGCAACTAATGAAAAACTGTTTTTT. This chain uses TRBV2 with TRBJ1-4; TRBD1 aligns across 9 bases. The V gene's germline CDR1 is SNHLY and CDR2 FYNNEI. With V trimmed by 6 bases and J by 0 bases, 2 bases remained unmatched. This CDR3 is 15 amino acids long.

V is TRBV27 and J is TRBJ1-4; 7 positions match TRBD1. The germline V gene encodes CDR1 MNHEY and CDR2 SMNVEV (reference sequence). Germline trimming cut 7 bases from V and 10 bases from J; bases unmatched to any gene: 12. The CDR3 has 14 amino acids. DNA of the CDR3: TGTGCCAGCACCCCCACGGCAGGGGGTGGAAAACTGTTTTTT. Its translation: CASTPTAGGGKLFF.

The V gene is TRBV28, the J gene TRBJ2-5, with 14 bases aligning to TRBD2. V dropped 6 bases and J dropped 2; count of bases not matched to a gene: 8. Germline values: CDR1 MDHEN, CDR2 SYDVKM. The CDR3 contains 17 residues. The CDR3 loop is CASSEGTSGGPQETQYF. The CDR3 bases are TGTGCCAGCAGCGAAGGGACTAGCGGGGGCCCACAAGAGACCCAGTACTTC.

This chain connects TRBV5-4 to TRBJ2-7, with 12 bases aligning to TRBD2. The CDR3 covers 15 residues. Germline V lookup: CDR1 SGHNT, CDR2 YYREEE (reference sequence). V shed 0 bases and J 6 bases; nucleotides not matched to a gene: 4. CDR3 protein: CASSLGLAGVLEQYF. The CDR3 DNA is TGTGCCAGCAGCTTGGGACTAGCGGGAGTTCTCGAGCAGTACTTC. Full variable domain (rest looked up from reference TRBV5-4 and TRBJ2-7): ETGVTQSPTHLIKTRGQQVTLRCSSQSGHNTVSWYQQALGQGPQFIFQYYREEENGRGNFPPRFSGLQFPNYSSELNVNALELDDSALYLCASSLGLAGVLEQYFGPGTRLTVT.

This clone was seen a few times. A junction end diverges from the germline sequence, so it may reflect a read error. The chain uses TRBV7-9 and TRBJ2-5; no reliable D call. The CDR3 runs to 13 residues. CDR1 and CDR2 from the germline V gene are SEHNR and FQNEAQ (reference sequence). CDR3 in DNA: TGTTCCAGCAGCTTACCACCTAAGGAGACCCAGTACTTC. This codes for CSSSLPPKETQYF. The whole variable domain, remainder taken from reference TRBV7-9 and TRBJ2-5, is DTGVSQNPRHKITKRGQNVTFRCDPISEHNRLYWYRQTLGQGPEFLTYFQNEAQLEKSRLLSDRFSAERPKGSFSTLEIQRTEQGDSAMYLCSSSLPPKETQYFGPGTRLLVL.

This clone was detected once. CDR3 loop: CAISIGQGGNQPQHF. CDR3 bases: TGTGCCATCAGTATCGGACAAGGCGGCAATCAGCCCCAGCATTTT. V gene TRBV10-3 combines with J gene TRBJ1-5; maybe TRBD1 (5 bases). The germline gives CDR1 ENHRY, CDR2 SYGVKD. V shed 5 bases and J shed 2 bases, with 13 bases lying between them. This CDR3 is 15 amino acids long.

To note about this clone: The junction departs from germline at one end; a sequencing error may be responsible. Other DNA variants within this sample encode the same CDR3. V and J are TRBV5-6 and TRBJ1-5; D call uncertain. This CDR3 region has 15 residues. The germline CDR1 and CDR2 sequences are SGHDT and YYEEEE. As DNA, the CDR3 is TGTGCCAGCAGCTTGGGAGGGTTCAACAATCAACCCCAGCATTTT. Translating it yields CASSLGGFNNQPQHF.

This clone is a singleton in its sample. The chain combines TRBV11-3 with TRBJ2-6, with 8 bases that match TRBD1. V trimming: 5 bases; J trimming: 0 bases; junction bases outside the gene matches: 3. The CDR3 consists of 16 residues. Looked up from germline, CDR1 is SGHNT and CDR2 is YENEEA. DNA of the CDR3: TGTGCCAGCAGCCCCGGACAGGGCTCTGGGGCCAACGTCCTGACTTTC. This sequence encodes CASSPGQGSGANVLTF.

The V gene is TRBV4-2, the J gene TRBJ2-1, with TRBD2 matching 9 bases. CDR3 length: 17 amino acids. The germline V gene encodes CDR1 LGHNA and CDR2 YNFKEQ. The trim removed 2 bases at V and 5 bases at J, leaving 10 bases unmatched. CDR3 sequence reads: CASSQSGGRGINNEQFF. As DNA, the CDR3 is TGTGCCAGCAGCCAATCAGGCGGGAGGGGAATTAACAATGAGCAGTTCTTC.

The chain combines TRBV4-1 with TRBJ2-1; D perhaps matches TRBD2 (6 bases). CDR3 size: 16 residues. From germline, CDR1 is MGHRA and CDR2 YSYEKL. Trimming pared 3 bases from V and 2 bases from J, leaving 14 bases between. This CDR3 is CASSHPGRDPYNEQFF. As DNA, the CDR3 is TGCGCCAGCAGCCACCCTGGGCGGGACCCCTACAATGAGCAGTTCTTC.

A few counts support this clone. V usage is TRBV5-1 and J usage is TRBJ2-7, with a tentative D call TRBD2 (5 bases). This CDR3 is 13 amino acids long. Germline loops: CDR1 SGHRS, CDR2 YFSETQ. V dropped 4 bases and J dropped 7 bases, with 15 bases sitting between them. DNA of the CDR3: TGCGCCAGCAGCCGGGCCTCCGGGGAAGAGCAGTACTTC. This sequence encodes CASSRASGEEQYF.

The gene calls are TRBV11-3 and TRBJ2-6; D is undetermined. The CDR3 length is 12 residues. Germline CDR1 reads SGHNT; CDR2 reads YENEEA. CDR3 in amino acids: CGSRSGANVLTF. The CDR3 coding sequence is TGTGGATCTCGGTCTGGGGCCAACGTCCTGACTTTC.

The chain carries TRBV5-8 and TRBJ2-5; 11 bases match TRBD2. This CDR3 comprises 19 residues. Germline CDR1 reads SGHTS; CDR2 reads YDEGEE. Germline trimming cut 4 bases from V and 3 bases from J; bases unmatched to any gene: 17. CDR3 protein: CASSPRSTSGGFHKETQYF. CDR3 coding DNA: TGTGCCAGCAGCCCGCGGTCCACTAGCGGGGGCTTTCACAAAGAGACCCAGTACTTC.

The rearrangement links TRBV19 to TRBJ2-1, with a tentative D call TRBD2 (6 bases). V gave up 4 bases and J gave up 5 bases, with 9 bases separating them. CDR3 length: 13 residues. From germline, CDR1 is LNHDA and CDR2 SQIVND (reference sequence). CDR3 region: CASSTGGDNEQFF. The CDR3 nucleotides are TGTGCCAGTAGTACCGGAGGGGACAATGAGCAGTTCTTC.

This clone was seen a handful of times. The chain couples TRBV9 to TRBJ1-6; 9 nucleotides line up with TRBD1. J was trimmed by 8 bases and V by 0 bases; bases with no gene match: 3. This CDR3 region has 15 residues. The V gene's germline CDR1 is SGDLS and CDR2 YYNGEE. The CDR3 bases are TGTGCCAGCAGCGTAGGGAGACAGGGGGATTCACCCCTCCACTTT. It encodes CASSVGRQGDSPLHF.